This T cell receptor beta chain was recorded in a study of T cell responses to AZD1222 COVID-19 vaccine. Study-level findings and limits: In a largely white British group with more females than males, clonal diversity was possibly underestimated. At study baseline, merely over 5 AZD1222 recipients were seropositive. Across the whole spike, CD4 TCRs peaked at regions 160-218 and 743-854.

In the case of this clone: Its cognate antigen is unknown.

Using immunoSEQ multiplex PCR, the repertoire was profiled, and TCRdb retains in-frame clones only, with some absent. Among about 180,000 clones listed, 70% to 90% were seen once. The germline V and J ends were trimmed by 1 base and 5 bases, with 12 bases remaining between them. Germline V CDR1 and CDR2: MNHNY, SVGAGI (reference sequence). There are 15 residues in the CDR3. This material consisted of peripheral blood, taken on day 0 of AZD1222 vaccination. V and J are TRBV6-6 and TRBJ2-1; no reliable D call. The source is an adult in good health. The CDR3, as DNA: TGTGCCAGCAGTTACTTGGCTGGGTGGGACAATGAGCAGTTCTTC. It specifies CASSYLAGWDNEQFF.